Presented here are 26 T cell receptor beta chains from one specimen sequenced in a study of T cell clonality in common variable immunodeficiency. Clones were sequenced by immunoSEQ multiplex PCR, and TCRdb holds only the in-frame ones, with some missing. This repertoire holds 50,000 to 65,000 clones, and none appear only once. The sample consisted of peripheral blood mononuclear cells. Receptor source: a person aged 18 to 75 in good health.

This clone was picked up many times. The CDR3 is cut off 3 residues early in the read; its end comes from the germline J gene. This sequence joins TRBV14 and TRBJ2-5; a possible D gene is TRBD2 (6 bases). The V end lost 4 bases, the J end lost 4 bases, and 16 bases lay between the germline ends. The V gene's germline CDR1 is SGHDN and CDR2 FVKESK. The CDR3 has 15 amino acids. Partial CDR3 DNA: TGTGCCAGCAGCCCCCTAGCGATGATAGGAGAGACC. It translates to CASSPLAMIGET. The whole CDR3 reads CASSPLAMIGETQYF.

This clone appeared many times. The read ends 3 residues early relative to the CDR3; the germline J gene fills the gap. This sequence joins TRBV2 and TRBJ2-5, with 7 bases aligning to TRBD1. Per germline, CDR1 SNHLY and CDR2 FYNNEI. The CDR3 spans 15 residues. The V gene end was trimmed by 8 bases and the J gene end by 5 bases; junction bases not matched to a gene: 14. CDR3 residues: CASSLPRTGEETQYF. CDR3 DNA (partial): TGTGCCAGCTCATTGCCCCGGACAGGCGAGGAGACC.

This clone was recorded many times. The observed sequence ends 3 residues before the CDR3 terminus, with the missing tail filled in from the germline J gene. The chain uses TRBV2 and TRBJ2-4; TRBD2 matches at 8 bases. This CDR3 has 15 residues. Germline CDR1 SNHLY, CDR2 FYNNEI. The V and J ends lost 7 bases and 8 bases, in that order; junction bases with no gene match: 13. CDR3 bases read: TGTGCCAGCACGGCGGGGGGTCTGCGAGGAGACATT. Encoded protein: CASTAGGLRGDI. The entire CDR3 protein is CASTAGGLRGDIQYF.

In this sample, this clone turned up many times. The CDR3 bases that were read are TGCAGTGCTAGACCGGGACACCGCTCCTACGAG. It translates to CSARPGHRSYE. The whole CDR3 reads CSARPGHRSYEQYF. V gene TRBV20-1 combines with J gene TRBJ2-7, with D possibly TRBD1 on 6 matching bases. From the germline J gene comes the end of the CDR3, since the read stops 3 residues before it. The V gene's germline CDR1 is DFQATT and CDR2 SNEGSKA (reference sequence). This CDR3 is 14 amino acids long. V gave up 2 bases and J gave up 0 bases, with 11 bases separating them.

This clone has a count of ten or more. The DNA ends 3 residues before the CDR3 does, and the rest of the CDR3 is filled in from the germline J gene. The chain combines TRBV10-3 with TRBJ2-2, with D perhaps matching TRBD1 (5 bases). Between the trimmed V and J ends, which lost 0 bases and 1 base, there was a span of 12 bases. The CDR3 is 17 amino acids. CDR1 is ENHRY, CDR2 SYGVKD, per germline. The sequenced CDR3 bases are TGTGCCATCAGTGAGTCCCGGCAGGGTGGGAACACCGGGGAG. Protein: CAISESRQGGNTGE. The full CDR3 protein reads CAISESRQGGNTGELFF.

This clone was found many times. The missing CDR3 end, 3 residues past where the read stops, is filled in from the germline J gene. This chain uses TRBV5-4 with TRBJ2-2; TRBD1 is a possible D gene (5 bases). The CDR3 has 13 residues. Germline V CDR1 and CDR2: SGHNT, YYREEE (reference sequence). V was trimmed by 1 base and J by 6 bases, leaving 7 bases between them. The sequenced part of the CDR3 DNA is TGTGCCAGCAGCTTGCAGACAGCCGGGGAG. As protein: CASSLQTAGE. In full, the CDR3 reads CASSLQTAGELFF. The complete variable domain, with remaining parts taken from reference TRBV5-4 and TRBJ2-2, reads ETGVTQSPTHLIKTRGQQVTLRCSSQSGHNTVSWYQQALGQGPQFIFQYYREEENGRGNFPPRFSGLQFPNYSSELNVNALELDDSALYLCASSLQTAGELFFGEGSRLTVL.

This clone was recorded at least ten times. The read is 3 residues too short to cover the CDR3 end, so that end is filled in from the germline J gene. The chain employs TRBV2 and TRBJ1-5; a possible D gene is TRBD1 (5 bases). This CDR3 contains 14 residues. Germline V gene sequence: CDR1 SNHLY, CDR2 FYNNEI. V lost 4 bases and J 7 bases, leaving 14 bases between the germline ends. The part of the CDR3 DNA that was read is TGTGCCAGCAGTGCAGGCAGGGAGGGACAGCCC. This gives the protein CASSAGREGQP. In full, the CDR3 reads CASSAGREGQPQHF.

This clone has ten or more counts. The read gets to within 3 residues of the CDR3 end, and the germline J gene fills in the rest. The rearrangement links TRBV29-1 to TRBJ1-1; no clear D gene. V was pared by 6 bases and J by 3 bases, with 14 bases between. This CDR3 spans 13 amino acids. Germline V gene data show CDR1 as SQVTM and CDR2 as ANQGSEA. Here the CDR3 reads CSVRGLRDTEAFF. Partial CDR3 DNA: TGCAGCGTCCGAGGACTACGGGACACTGAA.

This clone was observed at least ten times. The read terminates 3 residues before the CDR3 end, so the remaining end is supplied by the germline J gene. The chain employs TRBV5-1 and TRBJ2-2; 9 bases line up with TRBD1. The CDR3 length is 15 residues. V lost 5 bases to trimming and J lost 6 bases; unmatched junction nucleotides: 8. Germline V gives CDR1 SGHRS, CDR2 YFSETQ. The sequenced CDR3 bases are TGCGCCAGCAGGTCGGGACAGGGAAAGGCCGGGGAG. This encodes CASRSGQGKAGE. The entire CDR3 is CASRSGQGKAGELFF.

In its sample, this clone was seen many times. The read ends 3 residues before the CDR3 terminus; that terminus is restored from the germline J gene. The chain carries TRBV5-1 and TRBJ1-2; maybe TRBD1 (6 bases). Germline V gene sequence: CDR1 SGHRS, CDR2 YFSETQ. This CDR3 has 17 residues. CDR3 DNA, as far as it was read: TGCGCCAGCAGCCAGAACCGAGTTAGGTCAGGGGTTTCGGGC. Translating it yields CASSQNRVRSGVSG. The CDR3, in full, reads CASSQNRVRSGVSGYTF.

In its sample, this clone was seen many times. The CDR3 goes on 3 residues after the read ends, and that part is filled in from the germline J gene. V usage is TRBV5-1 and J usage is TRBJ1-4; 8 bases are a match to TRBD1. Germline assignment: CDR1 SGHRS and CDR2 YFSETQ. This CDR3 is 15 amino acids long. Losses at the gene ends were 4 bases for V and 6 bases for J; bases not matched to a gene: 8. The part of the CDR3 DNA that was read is TGCGCCAGCAGCCCCGGAGGGACAGGAGATGAAAAA. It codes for CASSPGGTGDEK. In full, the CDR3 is CASSPGGTGDEKLFF.

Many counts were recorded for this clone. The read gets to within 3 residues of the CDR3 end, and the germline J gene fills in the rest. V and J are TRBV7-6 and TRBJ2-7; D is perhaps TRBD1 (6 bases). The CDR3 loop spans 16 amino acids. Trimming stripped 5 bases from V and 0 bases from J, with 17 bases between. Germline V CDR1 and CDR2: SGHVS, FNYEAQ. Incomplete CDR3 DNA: TGTGCCAGCAGCCCCGAAGGCAGGGGTCACTCCTACGAG. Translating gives CASSPEGRGHSYE. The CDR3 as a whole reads CASSPEGRGHSYEQYF.

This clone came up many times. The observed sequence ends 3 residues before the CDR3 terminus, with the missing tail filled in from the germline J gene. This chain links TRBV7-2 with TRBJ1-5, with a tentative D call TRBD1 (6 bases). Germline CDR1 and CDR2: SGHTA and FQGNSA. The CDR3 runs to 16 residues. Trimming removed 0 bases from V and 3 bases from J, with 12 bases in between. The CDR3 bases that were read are TGTGCCAGCAGCTTAGCTCCCGGACAGCCCAATCAGCCC. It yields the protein CASSLAPGQPNQP. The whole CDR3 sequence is CASSLAPGQPNQPQHF.

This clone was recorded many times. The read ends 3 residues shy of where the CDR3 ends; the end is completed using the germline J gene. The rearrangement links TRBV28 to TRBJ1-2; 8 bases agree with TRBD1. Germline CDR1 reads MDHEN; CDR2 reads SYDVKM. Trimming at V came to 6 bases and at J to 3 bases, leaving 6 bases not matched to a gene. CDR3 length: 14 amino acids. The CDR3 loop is CASSYGTGYYGYTF. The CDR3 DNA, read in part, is TGTGCCAGCAGCTACGGGACAGGCTACTATGGC.

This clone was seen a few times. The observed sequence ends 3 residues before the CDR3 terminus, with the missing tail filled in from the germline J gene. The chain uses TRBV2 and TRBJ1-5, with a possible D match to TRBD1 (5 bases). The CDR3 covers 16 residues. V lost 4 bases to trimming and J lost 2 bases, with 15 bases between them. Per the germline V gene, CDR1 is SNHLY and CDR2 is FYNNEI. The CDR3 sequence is CASSGTGGWGNQPQHF. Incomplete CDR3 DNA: TGTGCCAGCAGTGGAACCGGGGGGTGGGGCAATCAGCCC.

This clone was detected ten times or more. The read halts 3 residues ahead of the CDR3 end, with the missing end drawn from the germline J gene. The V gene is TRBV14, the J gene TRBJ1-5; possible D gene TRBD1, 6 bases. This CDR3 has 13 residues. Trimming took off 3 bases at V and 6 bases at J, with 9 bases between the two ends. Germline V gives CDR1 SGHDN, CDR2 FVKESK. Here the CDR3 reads CASSQGAGQPQHF. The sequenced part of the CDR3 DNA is TGTGCCAGCAGCCAGGGGGCCGGTCAGCCC.

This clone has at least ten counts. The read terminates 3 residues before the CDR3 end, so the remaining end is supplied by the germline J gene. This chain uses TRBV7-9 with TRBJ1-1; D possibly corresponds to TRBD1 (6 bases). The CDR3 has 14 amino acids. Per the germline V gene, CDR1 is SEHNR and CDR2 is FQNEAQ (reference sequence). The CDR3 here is CASSLARGHEEAFF. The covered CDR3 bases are TGTGCCAGCAGCTTAGCGAGGGGACATGAAGAA.

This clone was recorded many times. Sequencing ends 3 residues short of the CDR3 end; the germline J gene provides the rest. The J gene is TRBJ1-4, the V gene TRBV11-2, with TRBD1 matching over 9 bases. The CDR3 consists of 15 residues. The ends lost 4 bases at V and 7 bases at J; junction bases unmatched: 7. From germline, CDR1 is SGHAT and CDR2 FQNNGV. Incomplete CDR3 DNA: TGTGCCAGCAGCTCACACAGGGGGCTAGGTGAAAAA. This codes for CASSSHRGLGEK. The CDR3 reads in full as CASSSHRGLGEKLFF.

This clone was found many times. The CDR3 sequence is CASRTGDTEAFF. The sequenced part of the CDR3 DNA is TGTGCCAGCAGAACGGGGGACACTGAA. V is TRBV2 and J is TRBJ1-1, with D possibly being TRBD1 (5 bases). The read gets to within 3 residues of the CDR3 end, and the germline J gene fills in the rest. The CDR3 covers 12 residues. The germline V gene has CDR1 SNHLY and CDR2 FYNNEI. V was trimmed by 6 bases and J by 3 bases, leaving 8 bases between them.

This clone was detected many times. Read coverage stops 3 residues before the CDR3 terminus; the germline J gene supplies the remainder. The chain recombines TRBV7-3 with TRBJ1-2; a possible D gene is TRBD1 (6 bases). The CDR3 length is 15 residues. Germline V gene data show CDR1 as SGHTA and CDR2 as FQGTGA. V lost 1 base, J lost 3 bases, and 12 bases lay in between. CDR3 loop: CASSLRSGADYGYTF. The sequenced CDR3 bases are TGTGCCAGCAGCTTAAGGTCAGGGGCGGACTATGGC.

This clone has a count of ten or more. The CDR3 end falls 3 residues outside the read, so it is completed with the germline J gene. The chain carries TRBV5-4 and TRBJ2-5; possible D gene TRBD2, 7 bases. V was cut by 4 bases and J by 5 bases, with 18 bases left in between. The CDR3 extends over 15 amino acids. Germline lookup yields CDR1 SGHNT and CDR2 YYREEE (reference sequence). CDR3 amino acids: CASSPGGQSVETQYF. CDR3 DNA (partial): TGTGCCAGCAGCCCGGGGGGCCAGTCAGTGGAGACC. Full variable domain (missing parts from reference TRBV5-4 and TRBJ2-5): ETGVTQSPTHLIKTRGQQVTLRCSSQSGHNTVSWYQQALGQGPQFIFQYYREEENGRGNFPPRFSGLQFPNYSSELNVNALELDDSALYLCASSPGGQSVETQYFGPGTRLLVL.

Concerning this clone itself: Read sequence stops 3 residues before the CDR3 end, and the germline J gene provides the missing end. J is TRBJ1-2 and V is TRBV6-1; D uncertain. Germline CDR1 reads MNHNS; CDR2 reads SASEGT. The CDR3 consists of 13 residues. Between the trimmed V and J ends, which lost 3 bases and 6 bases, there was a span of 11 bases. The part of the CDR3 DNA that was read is TGTGCCAGCAGTGAGACTTTTGGAGATGGC. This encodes CASSETFGDG. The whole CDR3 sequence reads CASSETFGDGYTF.

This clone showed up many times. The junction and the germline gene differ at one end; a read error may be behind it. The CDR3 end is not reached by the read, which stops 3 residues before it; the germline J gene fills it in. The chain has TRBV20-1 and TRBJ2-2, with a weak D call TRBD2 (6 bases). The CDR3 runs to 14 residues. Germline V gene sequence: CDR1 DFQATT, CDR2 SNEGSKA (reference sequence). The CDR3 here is CSARVLAMTGGLFF. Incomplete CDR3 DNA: TGCAGTGCTAGAGTCCTAGCCATGACCGGGGGG.

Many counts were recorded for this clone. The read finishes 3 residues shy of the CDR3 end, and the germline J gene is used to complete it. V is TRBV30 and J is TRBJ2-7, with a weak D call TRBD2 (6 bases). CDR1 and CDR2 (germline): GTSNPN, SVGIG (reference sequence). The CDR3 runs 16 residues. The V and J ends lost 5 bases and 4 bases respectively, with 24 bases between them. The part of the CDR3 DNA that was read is TGTGCCTGGGGTGGGCGGAGTAGCGGAGGGTGGTACGAG. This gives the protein CAWGGRSSGGWYE. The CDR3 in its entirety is CAWGGRSSGGWYEQYF.

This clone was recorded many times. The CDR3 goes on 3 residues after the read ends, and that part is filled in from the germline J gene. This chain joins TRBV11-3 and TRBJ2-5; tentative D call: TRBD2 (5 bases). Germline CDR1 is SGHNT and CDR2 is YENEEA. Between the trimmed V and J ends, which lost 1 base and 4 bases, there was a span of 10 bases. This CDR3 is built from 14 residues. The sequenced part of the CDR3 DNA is TGTGCCAGCAGCTTAGGAGGGTTGGGAGAGACC. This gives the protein CASSLGGLGET. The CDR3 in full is CASSLGGLGETQYF.

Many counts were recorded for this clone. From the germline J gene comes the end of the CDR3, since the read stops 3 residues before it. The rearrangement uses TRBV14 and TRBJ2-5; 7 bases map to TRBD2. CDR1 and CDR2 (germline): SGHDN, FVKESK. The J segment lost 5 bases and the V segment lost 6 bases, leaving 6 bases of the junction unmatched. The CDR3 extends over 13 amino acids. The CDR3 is CASRFRGEETQYF. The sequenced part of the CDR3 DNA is TGTGCCAGCAGGTTCCGGGGGGAGGAGACC.